Reported below is one T cell receptor beta chain. Its specificity is unknown. PCR was performed a second time for about 7 to 11 cycles using a sample-barcoded 5' primer and a J-beta primer mix. TCRdb processed the 5' RACE reads anew with MiXCR; each CDR3 protein has one entry. The data show approximately 1,000,000 distinct CDR3 sequences, 45% seen once. Per-sample yields of isolated PBMCs were at least 6 million. The data were obtained in a study of blood T cells in healthy people across ages. Study-level results: Nothing was known about donor CMV status, and this possibly confounded expanded clonotype changes.

Trimming stripped 10 bases from V and 1 base from J, with 12 bases between. The CDR3 length is 13 residues. Germline V lookup: CDR1 MDHEN, CDR2 SYDVKM. The source is a woman aged 55-70 years in good health. Sequences were obtained from blood. V is TRBV28 and J is TRBJ2-3; no reliable D call. CDR3 loop: CATEKMGTDTQYF. CDR3 nucleotides: TGTGCCACTGAAAAAATGGGCACAGATACGCAGTATTTT.